This TCR beta chain originates from a study of naive and memory T cell subsets. The SP2 primer and nested alpha and beta constant region primers amplified ligated cDNA in four rounds. Alpha and beta constant region primers primed reverse transcription for blood and skin samples. TCRdb independently ran MiXCR on the UMI-ligation and nested PCR reads; one entry per CDR3 protein. Of more than 20,000 distinct CDR3 sequences detected, about 6.4% appear once; the ten largest clones hold approximately 5.7%. The V and J ends lost 0 bases and 0 bases respectively, with 11 bases between them. Germline lookup yields CDR1 PRHDT and CDR2 FYEKMQ (reference sequence). This CDR3 region has 16 residues. Treatment given: skin biopsy from PPD injection site in Mantoux-positive individual. An oligonucleotide containing a UMI was ligated to the 3' end of TCR cDNA. Skin biopsies came from PPD injection sites in Mantoux-positive individuals. Input was about 1 to 1,100 ng of DNase-treated total RNA without cell sorting.

This chain links TRBV13 with TRBJ1-1; no reliable D call. The sequence derives from an adult in good health. The starting material was skin, obtained from a tuberculin skin test site. The CDR3 region is CASSLGSWDVNTEAFF. Here the CDR3 DNA reads TGTGCCAGCAGCTTAGGCTCGTGGGATGTGAACACTGAAGCTTTCTTT.